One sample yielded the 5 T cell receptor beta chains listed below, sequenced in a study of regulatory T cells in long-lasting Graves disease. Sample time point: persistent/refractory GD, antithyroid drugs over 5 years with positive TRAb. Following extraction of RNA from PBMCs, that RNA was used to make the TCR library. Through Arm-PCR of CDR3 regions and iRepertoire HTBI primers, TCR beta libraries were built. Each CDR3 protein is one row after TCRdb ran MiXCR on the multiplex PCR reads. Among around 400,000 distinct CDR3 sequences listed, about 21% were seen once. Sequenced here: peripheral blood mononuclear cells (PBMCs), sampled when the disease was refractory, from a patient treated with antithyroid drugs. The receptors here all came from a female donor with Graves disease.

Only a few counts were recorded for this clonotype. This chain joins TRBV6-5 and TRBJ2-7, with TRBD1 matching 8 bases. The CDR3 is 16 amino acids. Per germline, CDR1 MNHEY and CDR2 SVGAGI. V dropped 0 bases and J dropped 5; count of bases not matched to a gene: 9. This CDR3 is CASSYSSHRGVHEQYF. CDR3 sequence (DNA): TGTGCCAGCAGTTACTCGAGTCACAGGGGGGTTCACGAGCAGTACTTC.

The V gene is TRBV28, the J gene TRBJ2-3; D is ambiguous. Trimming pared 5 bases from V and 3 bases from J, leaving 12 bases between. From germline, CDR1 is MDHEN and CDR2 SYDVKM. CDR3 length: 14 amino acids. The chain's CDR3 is CASSLGWATDTQYF. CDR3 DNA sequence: TGTGCCAGCAGTCTCGGTTGGGCGACAGATACGCAGTATTTT.

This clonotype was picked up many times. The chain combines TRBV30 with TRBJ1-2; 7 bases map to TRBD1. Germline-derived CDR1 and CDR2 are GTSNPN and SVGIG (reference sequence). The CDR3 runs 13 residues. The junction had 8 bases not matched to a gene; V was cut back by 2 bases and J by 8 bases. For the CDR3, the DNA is TGTGCCTGGAGTTCTGCGACAGGGAGAGGCTACACCTTC. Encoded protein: CAWSSATGRGYTF.

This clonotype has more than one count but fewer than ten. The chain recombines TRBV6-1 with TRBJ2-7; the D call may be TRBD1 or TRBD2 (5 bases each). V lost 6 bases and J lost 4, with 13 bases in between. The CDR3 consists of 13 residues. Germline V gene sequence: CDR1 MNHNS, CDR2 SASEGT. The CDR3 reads CASSLEEGYEQYF. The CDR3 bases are TGTGCCAGCAGCCTAGAAGAGGGGTACGAGCAGTACTTC.

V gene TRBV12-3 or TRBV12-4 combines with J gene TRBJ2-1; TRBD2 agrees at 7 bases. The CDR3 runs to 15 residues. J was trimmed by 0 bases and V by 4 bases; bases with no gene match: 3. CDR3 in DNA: TGTGCCAGCAGTTCCGGGACTAACTCCTACAATGAGCAGTTCTTC. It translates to CASSSGTNSYNEQFF.